Following are 2 T cell receptor beta chains from one sample sequenced in a study of STAT3 mutations in large granular lymphocyte leukemia. The method was immunoSEQ multiplex PCR; TCRdb's version includes in-frame clones alone and lacks a portion of them. The sample includes roughly 9,400 clones, around 90% of them seen just once. Study-level results: Every T-LGLL patient had at least one immunodominant TCRbeta clonotype.

These receptors have no known antigen. The sequenced sample consisted of peripheral blood mononuclear cells. The receptors were sampled from a man in his fifties or sixties with T-cell large granular lymphocyte leukemia. Some clones in this sample may be carry-over from other donors' samples.

This clone was found a few times. The CDR3 region is CASSRGESSGRLNTDTQYF. The CDR3 nucleotides are TGTGCCAGCAGCCGGGGAGAGAGTAGCGGGAGACTAAACACAGATACGCAGTATTTT. This chain links TRBV4-2 with TRBJ2-3; TRBD2 aligns across 9 bases. CDR3 length: 19 amino acids. V was clipped by 4 bases and J by 2 bases; unmatched bases: 16. CDR1 is LGHNA and CDR2 is YNFKEQ in the germline V gene.

This sequence joins TRBV20-1 and TRBJ1-5; D may be TRBD1 (6 bases). The germline V and J ends were trimmed by 5 bases and 9 bases, with 11 bases remaining between them. The CDR3 has 11 residues. Germline CDR1 and CDR2: DFQATT and SNEGSKA (reference sequence). CDR3 bases: TGCAGTGCTGGGGGCGCCAGGCCCCAGCATTTT. Translated, it gives CSAGGARPQHF.